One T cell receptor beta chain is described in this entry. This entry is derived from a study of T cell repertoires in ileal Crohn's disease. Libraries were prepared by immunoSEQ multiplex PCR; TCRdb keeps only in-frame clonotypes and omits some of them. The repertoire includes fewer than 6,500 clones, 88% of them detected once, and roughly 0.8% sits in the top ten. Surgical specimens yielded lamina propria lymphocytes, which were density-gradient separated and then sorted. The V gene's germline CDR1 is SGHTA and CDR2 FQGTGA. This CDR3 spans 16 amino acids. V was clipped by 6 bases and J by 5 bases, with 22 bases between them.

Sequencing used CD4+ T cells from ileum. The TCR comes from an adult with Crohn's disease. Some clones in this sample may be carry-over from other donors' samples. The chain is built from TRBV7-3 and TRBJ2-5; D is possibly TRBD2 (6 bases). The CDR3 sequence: CASRSPRKMEGETQYF. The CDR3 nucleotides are TGTGCCAGCAGGTCTCCCCGGAAAATGGAGGGGGAGACCCAGTACTTC.